The 14 T cell receptor beta chains given below trace back to one sample, sequenced in a study of technical replicates of blood from a few donors. Some clones are missing from TCRdb's copy, which holds only in-frame ones; the method was immunoSEQ multiplex PCR. The data contain about 88,000 clones, 95% of them seen just once; the ten biggest clones take up around 0.36%. Sequencing used T cells isolated from PBMCs. All receptors come from a human donor in good health.

The CDR3 spells CASSLAGVGETQYF. The DNA of the CDR3 is TGTGCCAGCAGCTTAGCGGGAGTCGGGGAGACCCAGTACTTC. The chain employs TRBV7-3 and TRBJ2-5, with TRBD2 matching 7 bases. The CDR3 runs to 14 residues. V gave up 2 bases and J gave up 5 bases; unmatched junction bases: 5. In germline, CDR1 is SGHTA, CDR2 FQGTGA.

This chain joins TRBV27 and TRBJ2-1; the match to TRBD2 covers 7 bases. V lost 7 bases, J lost 3 bases, and 6 bases stayed unmatched. The germline CDR1 and CDR2 sequences are MNHEY and SMNVEV (reference sequence). The CDR3 totals 14 residues. The CDR3 is CASTPAGIYNEQFF. In DNA, the CDR3 is TGTGCCAGCACCCCAGCGGGAATCTACAATGAGCAGTTCTTC.

The chain uses TRBV29-1 and TRBJ2-7, with D perhaps TRBD2 (5 bases). CDR1 is SQVTM and CDR2 is ANQGSEA in the germline V gene. The CDR3 consists of 17 residues. Trimming took off 0 bases at V and 1 base at J, with 19 bases between the two ends. CDR3 bases: TGCAGCGTTGAAGATCGACTCCGAGACTACTCTTCCTACGAGCAGTACTTC. This sequence encodes CSVEDRLRDYSSYEQYF.

The rearrangement uses TRBV9 and TRBJ2-1; the D gene is possibly TRBD2 (5 bases). V gave up 4 bases and J gave up 3 bases, with 8 bases separating them. The CDR3 contains 13 residues. Germline V gene sequence: CDR1 SGDLS, CDR2 YYNGEE. CDR3 nucleotides: TGTGCCAGCAGCTTCCGGGACTACAATGAGCAGTTCTTC. This encodes CASSFRDYNEQFF.

The rearrangement links TRBV30 to TRBJ2-7; D is perhaps TRBD1 (5 bases). The CDR3 has 13 amino acids. The ends were cut back, 0 bases at V and 0 bases at J, with 6 bases in the middle. CDR1 is GTSNPN and CDR2 is SVGIG in the germline V gene (reference sequence). The CDR3 DNA is TGTGCCTGGAGTGTAGACAGCTCCTACGAGCAGTACTTC. It specifies CAWSVDSSYEQYF.

This chain uses TRBV15 with TRBJ1-1; the match to TRBD1 covers 7 bases. The germline V gene encodes CDR1 LNHNV and CDR2 YYDKDF (reference sequence). CDR3 length equals 14 residues. V gave up 3 bases and J gave up 6 bases; unmatched junction bases: 7. This chain's CDR3 is CATSSRQGGSEAFF. The CDR3 DNA reads as TGTGCCACCAGCAGTCGGCAGGGGGGTTCTGAAGCTTTCTTT.

The V gene is TRBV15, the J gene TRBJ2-7; D not certain. The CDR3 sequence is 14 residues long. Germline V gives CDR1 LNHNV, CDR2 YYDKDF (reference sequence). V was shortened by 1 base and J by 3 bases, with 10 bases between the two germline ends. The CDR3 loop is CATSRAGGYYEQYF. The CDR3 bases are TGTGCCACCAGCAGAGCCGGCGGATACTACGAGCAGTACTTC.

This clone was seen a single time. This rearrangement joins TRBV20-1 to TRBJ1-2; D gene unclear. V lost 6 bases, J lost 5 bases, and 10 bases lay in between. The CDR3 extends over 11 amino acids. Germline CDR1 and CDR2: DFQATT and SNEGSKA (reference sequence). Here the CDR3 reads CSAEIPYGYTF. The CDR3 DNA reads as TGCAGTGCAGAGATCCCATATGGCTACACCTTC.

This clone was detected only once. The chain has TRBV2 and TRBJ2-7; maybe TRBD2 (5 bases). Trimming removed 2 bases at V and 2 bases at J, with 13 bases between. Germline CDR1 SNHLY, CDR2 FYNNEI. The CDR3 is made up of 15 amino acids. CDR3 in DNA: TGTGCCAGCAGTGAAAGGAGGACCGGAACCTACGAGCAGTACTTC. This codes for CASSERRTGTYEQYF.

The V gene is TRBV5-4, the J gene TRBJ2-5; D gene ambiguous. The V end lost 0 bases, the J end lost 4 bases, and 4 bases lay between the germline ends. Per the germline V gene, CDR1 is SGHNT and CDR2 is YYREEE (reference sequence). The CDR3 runs to 12 residues. For the CDR3, the DNA is TGTGCCAGCAGCTTGGCCGGAGAGACCCAGTACTTC. Amino acids: CASSLAGETQYF.

This chain uses TRBV30 with TRBJ1-1; possibly TRBD1 for D (5 bases). This CDR3 has 17 residues. Germline V lookup: CDR1 GTSNPN, CDR2 SVGIG (reference sequence). The germline V and J ends were trimmed by 3 bases and 3 bases, with 23 bases remaining between them. This CDR3 is CAWRTSGYFGRYTEAFF. In nucleotides, the CDR3 is TGTGCCTGGAGAACTTCAGGGTATTTCGGTCGTTACACTGAAGCTTTCTTT.

This chain links TRBV4-3 with TRBJ2-2, with 7 bases that match TRBD1. The V segment lost 1 base and the J segment 5 bases; nucleotides outside the gene matches: 10. The CDR3 has 17 amino acids. CDR1 and CDR2 from the germline V gene are LGHNA and YSLEER. CDR3 sequence reads: CASSQATDRFGTGELFF. The CDR3 nucleotides are TGCGCCAGCAGCCAAGCGACGGACAGGTTTGGAACCGGGGAGCTGTTTTTT.

V gene TRBV30 combines with J gene TRBJ2-7; TRBD2 matches at 12 bases. V dropped 2 bases and J dropped 10; count of bases not matched to a gene: 6. The V gene's germline CDR1 is GTSNPN and CDR2 SVGIG (reference sequence). The CDR3 is 13 residues long. CDR3 in amino acids: CAWSNLAGGFQYF. For the CDR3, the DNA is TGTGCCTGGAGTAACCTAGCGGGAGGGTTTCAGTACTTC.

J is TRBJ2-1 and V is TRBV6-6, with D uncertain. The CDR3 consists of 11 residues. Trimming took 4 bases from V and 9 from J, leaving 7 bases between them. Per germline, CDR1 MNHNY and CDR2 SVGAGI (reference sequence). The CDR3 DNA reads as TGTGCCAGCAGTTCCCCGGGTGAGCAGTTCTTC. Translating gives CASSSPGEQFF.